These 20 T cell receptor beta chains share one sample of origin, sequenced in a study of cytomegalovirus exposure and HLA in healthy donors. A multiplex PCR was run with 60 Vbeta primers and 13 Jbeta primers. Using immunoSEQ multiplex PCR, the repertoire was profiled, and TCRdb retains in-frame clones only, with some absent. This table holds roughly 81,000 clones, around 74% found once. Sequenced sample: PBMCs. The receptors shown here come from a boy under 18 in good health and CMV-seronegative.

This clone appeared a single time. In DNA form, the CDR3 reads TGCGCCAGCAGCCTACCGGGACTAGCGGGAGGGCCCTCAGAGACCCAGTACTTC. It specifies CASSLPGLAGGPSETQYF. V and J are TRBV5-1 and TRBJ2-5; 16 positions match TRBD2. Germline V gives CDR1 SGHRS, CDR2 YFSETQ. Trimming took 4 bases from V and 4 from J; bases not matched to a gene: 10. The CDR3 sequence is 18 residues long.

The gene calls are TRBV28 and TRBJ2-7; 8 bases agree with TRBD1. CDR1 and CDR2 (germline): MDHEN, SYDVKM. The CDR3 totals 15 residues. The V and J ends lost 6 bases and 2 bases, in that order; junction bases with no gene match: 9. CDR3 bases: TGTGCCAGCAGCCGGTCTGGGGGACAGGCCTACGAGCAGTACTTC. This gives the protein CASSRSGGQAYEQYF. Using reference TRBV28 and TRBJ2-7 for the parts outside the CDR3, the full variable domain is DVKVTQSSRYLVKRTGEKVFLECVQDMDHENMFWYRQDPGLGLRLIYFSYDVKMKEKGDIPEGYSVSREKKERFSLILESASTNQTSMYLCASSRSGGQAYEQYFGPGTRLTVT.

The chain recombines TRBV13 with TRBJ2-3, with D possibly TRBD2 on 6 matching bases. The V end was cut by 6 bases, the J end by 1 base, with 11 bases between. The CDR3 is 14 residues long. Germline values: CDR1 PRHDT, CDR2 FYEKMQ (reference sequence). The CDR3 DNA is TGTGCCAGCAGGTCGGGGGAGGGCACAGATACGCAGTATTTT. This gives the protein CASRSGEGTDTQYF.

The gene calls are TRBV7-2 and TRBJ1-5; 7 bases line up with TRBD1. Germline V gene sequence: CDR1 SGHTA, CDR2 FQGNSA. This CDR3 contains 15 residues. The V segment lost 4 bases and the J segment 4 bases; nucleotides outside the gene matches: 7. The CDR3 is CASSYQTGRNQPQHF. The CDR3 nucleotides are TGTGCCAGCAGCTACCAGACAGGGAGGAATCAGCCCCAGCATTTT.

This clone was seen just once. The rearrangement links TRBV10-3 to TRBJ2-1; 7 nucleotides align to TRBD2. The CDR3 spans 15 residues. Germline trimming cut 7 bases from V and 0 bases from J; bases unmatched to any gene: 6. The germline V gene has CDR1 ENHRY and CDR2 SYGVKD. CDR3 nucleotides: TGTGCCATCAAGGACGGGGGGAGCTCCTACAATGAGCAGTTCTTC. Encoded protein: CAIKDGGSSYNEQFF.

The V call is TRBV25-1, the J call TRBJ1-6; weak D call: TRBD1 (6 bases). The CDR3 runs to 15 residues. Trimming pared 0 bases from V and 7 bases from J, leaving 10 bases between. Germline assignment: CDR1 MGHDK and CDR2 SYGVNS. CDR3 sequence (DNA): TGTGCCAGCAGTGAATATCAGGGGAAAAATTCACCCCTCCACTTT. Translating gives CASSEYQGKNSPLHF.

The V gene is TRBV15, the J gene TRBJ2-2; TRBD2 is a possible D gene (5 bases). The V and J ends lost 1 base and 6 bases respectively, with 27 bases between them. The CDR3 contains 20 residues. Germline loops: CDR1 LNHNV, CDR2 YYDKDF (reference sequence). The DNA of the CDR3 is TGTGCCACCAGCAGAGCGTCCTGGAAGAGGGAAGGGTTGGGAGCCGGGGAGCTGTTTTTT. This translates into CATSRASWKREGLGAGELFF.

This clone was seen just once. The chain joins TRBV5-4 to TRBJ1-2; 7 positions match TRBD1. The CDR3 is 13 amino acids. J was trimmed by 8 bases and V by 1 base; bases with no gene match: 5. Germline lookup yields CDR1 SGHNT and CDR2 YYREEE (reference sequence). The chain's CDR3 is CASSLKSGGGYTF. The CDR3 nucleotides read TGTGCCAGCAGCTTGAAATCAGGGGGAGGCTACACCTTC.

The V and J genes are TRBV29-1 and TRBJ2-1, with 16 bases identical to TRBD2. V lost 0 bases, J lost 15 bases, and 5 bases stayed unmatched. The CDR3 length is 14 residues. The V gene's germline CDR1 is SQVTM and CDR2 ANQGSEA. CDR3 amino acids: CSVEEGLAGGVVFF. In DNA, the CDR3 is TGCAGCGTTGAAGAGGGACTAGCGGGAGGGGTTGTGTTCTTC.

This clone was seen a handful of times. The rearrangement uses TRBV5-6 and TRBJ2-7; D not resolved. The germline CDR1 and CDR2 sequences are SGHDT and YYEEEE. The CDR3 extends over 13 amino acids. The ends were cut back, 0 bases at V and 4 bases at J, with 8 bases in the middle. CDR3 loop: CASSLAPGYEQYF. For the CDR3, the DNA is TGTGCCAGCAGCTTGGCCCCGGGTTACGAGCAGTACTTC.

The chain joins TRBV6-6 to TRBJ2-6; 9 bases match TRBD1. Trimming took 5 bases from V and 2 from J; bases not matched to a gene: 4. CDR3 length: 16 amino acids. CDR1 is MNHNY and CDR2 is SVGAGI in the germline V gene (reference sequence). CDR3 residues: CASSGTGNTGANVLTF. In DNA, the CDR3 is TGTGCCAGCAGTGGGACAGGGAATACTGGGGCCAACGTCCTGACTTTC.

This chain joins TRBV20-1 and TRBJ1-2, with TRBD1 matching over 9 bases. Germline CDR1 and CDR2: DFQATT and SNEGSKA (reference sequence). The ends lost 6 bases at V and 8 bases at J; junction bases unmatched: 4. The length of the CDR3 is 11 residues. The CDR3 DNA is TGCAGTGCGGGACAGGGAGGGGGCTACACCTTC. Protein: CSAGQGGGYTF.

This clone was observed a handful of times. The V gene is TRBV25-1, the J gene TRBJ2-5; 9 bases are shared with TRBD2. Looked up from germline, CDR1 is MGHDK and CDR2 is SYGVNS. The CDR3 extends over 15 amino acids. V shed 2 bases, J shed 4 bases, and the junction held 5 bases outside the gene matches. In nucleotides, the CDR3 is TGTGCCAGCAGTGAACGTCTAGCGGGGATAGAGACCCAGTACTTC. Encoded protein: CASSERLAGIETQYF.

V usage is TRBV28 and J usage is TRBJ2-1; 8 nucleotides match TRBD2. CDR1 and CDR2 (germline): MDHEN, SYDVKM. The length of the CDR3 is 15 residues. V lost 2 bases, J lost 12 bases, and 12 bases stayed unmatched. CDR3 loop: CASSLDYGGAEGQFF. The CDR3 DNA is TGTGCCAGCAGTTTAGATTACGGGGGGGCGGAAGGGCAGTTCTTC.

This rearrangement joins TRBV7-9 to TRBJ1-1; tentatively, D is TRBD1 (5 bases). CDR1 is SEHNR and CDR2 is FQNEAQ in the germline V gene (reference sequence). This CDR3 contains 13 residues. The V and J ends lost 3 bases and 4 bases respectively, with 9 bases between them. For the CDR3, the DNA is TGTGCCAGCAGCTTCTCTCAGGGCACTGAAGCTTTCTTT. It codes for CASSFSQGTEAFF.

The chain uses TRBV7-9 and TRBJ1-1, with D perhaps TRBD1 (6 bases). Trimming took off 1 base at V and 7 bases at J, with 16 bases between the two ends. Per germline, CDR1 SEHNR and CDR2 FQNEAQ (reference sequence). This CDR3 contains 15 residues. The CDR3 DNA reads TGTGCCAGCAGCTTAGTCGAGTCAGGGGATTTTGAAGCTTTCTTT. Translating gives CASSLVESGDFEAFF.

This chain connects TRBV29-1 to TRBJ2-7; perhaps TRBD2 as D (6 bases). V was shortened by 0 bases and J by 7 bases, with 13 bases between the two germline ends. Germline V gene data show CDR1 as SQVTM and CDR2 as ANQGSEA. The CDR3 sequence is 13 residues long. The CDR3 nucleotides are TGCAGCGTTGAAGACCCGGCCGCGGGGGAGCAGTACTTC. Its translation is CSVEDPAAGEQYF.

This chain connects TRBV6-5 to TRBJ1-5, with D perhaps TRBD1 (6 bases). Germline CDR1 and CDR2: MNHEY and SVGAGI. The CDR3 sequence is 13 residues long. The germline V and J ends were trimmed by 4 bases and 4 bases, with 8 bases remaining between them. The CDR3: CASSLTGNQPQHF. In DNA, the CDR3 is TGTGCCAGCAGTTTAACAGGGAATCAGCCCCAGCATTTT.

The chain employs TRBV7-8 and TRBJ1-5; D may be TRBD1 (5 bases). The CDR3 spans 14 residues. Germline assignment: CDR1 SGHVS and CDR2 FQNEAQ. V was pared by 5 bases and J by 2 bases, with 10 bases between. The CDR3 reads CASSREQGNQPQHF. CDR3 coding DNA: TGTGCCAGCAGCCGTGAACAGGGCAATCAGCCCCAGCATTTT.

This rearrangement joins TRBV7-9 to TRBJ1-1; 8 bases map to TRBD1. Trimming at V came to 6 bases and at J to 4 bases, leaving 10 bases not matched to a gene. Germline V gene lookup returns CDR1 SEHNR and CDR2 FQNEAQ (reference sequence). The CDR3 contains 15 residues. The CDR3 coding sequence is TGTGCCAGCAGGCATCCTGGACAGGGTGGCACTGAAGCTTTCTTT. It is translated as CASRHPGQGGTEAFF.